This T cell receptor beta chain is from a study of blood T cell repertoires in COVID-19. Study information: The United States, Italy and Spain were the sources of the acute and convalescent COVID-19 samples.

This CDR3 is 13 amino acids long. Germline-derived CDR1 and CDR2 are SGHRS and YFSETQ. The germline V and J ends were trimmed by 2 bases and 5 bases, with 11 bases remaining between them. This clone occurred a few times. Per the authors' pipeline: Reference gene primer amplification gave estimated nucleated cell counts. Assay used: immunoSEQ multiplex PCR; TCRdb lists only in-frame clones, some missing. The V and J calls and clone size come from that table; D and trimming were worked out from the DNA. The repertoire holds around 86,000 clones, with 75% to 85% as singletons. Sample: peripheral blood. The chain has TRBV5-1 and TRBJ2-7; D might be TRBD2 (5 bases). This clonotype originated in a woman aged 80 or over with acute or convalescent COVID-19. The CDR3 sequence is CASSFTGSDEQYF. The DNA for the CDR3 is TGCGCCAGCAGCTTTACGGGGAGCGACGAGCAGTACTTC.